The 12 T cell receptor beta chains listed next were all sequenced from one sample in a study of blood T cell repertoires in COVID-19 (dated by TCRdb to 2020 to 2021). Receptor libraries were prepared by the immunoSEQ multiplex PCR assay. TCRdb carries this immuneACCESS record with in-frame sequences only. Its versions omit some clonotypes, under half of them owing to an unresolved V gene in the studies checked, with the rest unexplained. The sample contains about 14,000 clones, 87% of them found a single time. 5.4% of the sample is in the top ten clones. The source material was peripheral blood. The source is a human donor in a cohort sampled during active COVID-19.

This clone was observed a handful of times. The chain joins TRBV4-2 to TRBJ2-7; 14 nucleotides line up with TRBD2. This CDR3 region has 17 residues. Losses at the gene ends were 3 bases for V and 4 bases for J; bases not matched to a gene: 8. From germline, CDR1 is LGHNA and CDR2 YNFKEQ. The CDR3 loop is CASSHVGTSGSLYEQYF. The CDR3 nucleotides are TGTGCCAGCAGCCACGTCGGGACTAGCGGGAGTCTATACGAGCAGTACTTC.

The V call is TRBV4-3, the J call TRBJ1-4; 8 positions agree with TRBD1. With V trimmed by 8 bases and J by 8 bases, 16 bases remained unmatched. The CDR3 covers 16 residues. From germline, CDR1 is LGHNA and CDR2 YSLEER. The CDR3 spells CASAPTGAVDSEKLFF. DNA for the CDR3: TGCGCCAGCGCCCCGACAGGGGCCGTCGATTCGGAAAAACTGTTTTTT.

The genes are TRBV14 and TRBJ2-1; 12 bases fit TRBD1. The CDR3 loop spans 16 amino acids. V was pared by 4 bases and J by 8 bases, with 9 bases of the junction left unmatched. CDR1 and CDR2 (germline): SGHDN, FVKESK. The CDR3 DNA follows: TGTGCCAGCAGCCTTTTAACGGGACAGGGGGCCCATGAGCAGTTCTTC. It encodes CASSLLTGQGAHEQFF.

CDR3 residues: CASRPGGETQYF. Written as DNA, the CDR3 is TGTGCCAGCAGACCGGGGGGAGAGACCCAGTACTTC. The V and J genes are TRBV28 and TRBJ2-5; TRBD2 aligns across 7 bases. The V gene end was trimmed by 6 bases and the J gene end by 4 bases; junction bases not matched to a gene: 2. Germline assignment: CDR1 MDHEN and CDR2 SYDVKM. The length of the CDR3 is 12 residues.

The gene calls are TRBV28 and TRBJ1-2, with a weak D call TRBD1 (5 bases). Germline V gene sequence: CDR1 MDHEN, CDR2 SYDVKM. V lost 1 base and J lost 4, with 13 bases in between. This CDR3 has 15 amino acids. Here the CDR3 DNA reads TGTGCCAGCAGTTTATCTACCCAGGGCGTCTATGGCTACACCTTC. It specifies CASSLSTQGVYGYTF.

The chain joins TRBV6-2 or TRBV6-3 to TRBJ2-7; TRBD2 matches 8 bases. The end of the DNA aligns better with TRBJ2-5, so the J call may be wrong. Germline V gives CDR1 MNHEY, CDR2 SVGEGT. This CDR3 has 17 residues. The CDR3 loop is CASSYPLYGLARETQYF. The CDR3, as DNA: TGTGCCAGCAGTTACCCCCTTTACGGACTAGCTAGGGAGACCCAGTACTTC.

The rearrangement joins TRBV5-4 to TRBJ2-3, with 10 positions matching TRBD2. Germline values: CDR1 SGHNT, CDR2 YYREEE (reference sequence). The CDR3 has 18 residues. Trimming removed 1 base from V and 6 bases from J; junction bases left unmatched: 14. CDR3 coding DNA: TGTGCCAGCAGCTTGAACGGCCTAGCGGGGGCTGGTGTGGATACGCAGTATTTT. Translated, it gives CASSLNGLAGAGVDTQYF.

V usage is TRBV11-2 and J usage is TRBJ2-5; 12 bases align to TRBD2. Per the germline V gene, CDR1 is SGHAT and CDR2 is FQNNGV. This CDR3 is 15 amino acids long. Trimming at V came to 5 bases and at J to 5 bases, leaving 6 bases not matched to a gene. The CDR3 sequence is CASSLAGGPLETQYF. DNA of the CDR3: TGTGCCAGCAGCCTAGCGGGAGGGCCGCTGGAGACCCAGTACTTC.

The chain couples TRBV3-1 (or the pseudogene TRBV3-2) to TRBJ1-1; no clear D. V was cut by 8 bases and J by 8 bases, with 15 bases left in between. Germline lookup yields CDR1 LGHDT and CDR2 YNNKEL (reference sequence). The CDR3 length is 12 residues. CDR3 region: CASRLGLAEAFF. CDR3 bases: TGTGCCAGCCGATTAGGACTTGCCGAAGCTTTCTTT.

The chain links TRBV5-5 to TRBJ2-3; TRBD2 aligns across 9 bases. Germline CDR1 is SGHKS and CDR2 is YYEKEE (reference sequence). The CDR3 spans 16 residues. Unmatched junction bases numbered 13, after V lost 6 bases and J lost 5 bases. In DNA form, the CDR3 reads TGTGCCAGCACCCCGGCAGCGGGAGGTGGTGGAGATACGCAGTATTTT. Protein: CASTPAAGGGGDTQYF.

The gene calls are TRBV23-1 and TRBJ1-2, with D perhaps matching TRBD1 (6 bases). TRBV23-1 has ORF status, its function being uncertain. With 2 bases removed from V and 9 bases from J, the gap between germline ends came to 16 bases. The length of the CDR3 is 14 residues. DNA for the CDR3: TGCGCCAGCAGTCAAGTTAGTAGGACAGTCTGCTACACCTTC. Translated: CASSQVSRTVCYTF.

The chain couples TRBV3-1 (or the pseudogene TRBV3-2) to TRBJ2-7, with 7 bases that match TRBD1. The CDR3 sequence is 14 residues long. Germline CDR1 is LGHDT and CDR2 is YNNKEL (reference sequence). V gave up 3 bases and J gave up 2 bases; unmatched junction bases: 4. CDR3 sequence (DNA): TGTGCCAGCAGCCACGGACAGGAGACCTACGAGCAGTACTTC. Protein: CASSHGQETYEQYF.